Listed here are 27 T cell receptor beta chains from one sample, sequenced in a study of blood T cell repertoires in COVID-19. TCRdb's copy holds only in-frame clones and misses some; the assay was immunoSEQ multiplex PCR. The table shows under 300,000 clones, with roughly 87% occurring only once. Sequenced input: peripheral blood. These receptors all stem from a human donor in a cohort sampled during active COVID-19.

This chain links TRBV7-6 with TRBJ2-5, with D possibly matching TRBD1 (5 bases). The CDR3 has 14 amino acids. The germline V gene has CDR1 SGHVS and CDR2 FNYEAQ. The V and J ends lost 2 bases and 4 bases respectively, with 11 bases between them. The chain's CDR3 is CASSLTGVGETQYF. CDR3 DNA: TGTGCCAGCAGCTTAACAGGAGTAGGAGAGACCCAGTACTTC. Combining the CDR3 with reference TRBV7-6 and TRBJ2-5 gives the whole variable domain GAGVSQSPRYKVTKRGQDVALRCDPISGHVSLYWYRQALGQGPEFLTYFNYEAQQDKSGLPNDRFSAERPEGSISTLTIQRTEQRDSAMYRCASSLTGVGETQYFGPGTRLLVL.

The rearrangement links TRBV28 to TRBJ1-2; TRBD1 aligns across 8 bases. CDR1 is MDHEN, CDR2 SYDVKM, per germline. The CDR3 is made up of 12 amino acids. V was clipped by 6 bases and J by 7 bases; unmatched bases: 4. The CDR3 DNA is TGTGCCAGCAGGTCAGGGGGCTTTGGCTACACCTTC. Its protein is CASRSGGFGYTF.

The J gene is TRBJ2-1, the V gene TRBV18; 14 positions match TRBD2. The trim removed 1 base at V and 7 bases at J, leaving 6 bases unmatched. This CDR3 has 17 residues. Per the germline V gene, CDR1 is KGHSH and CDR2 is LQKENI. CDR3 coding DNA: TGTGCCAGCTCACCACGGAGACTAGCGGGAGGGGCGAATGAGCAGTTCTTC. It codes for CASSPRRLAGGANEQFF.

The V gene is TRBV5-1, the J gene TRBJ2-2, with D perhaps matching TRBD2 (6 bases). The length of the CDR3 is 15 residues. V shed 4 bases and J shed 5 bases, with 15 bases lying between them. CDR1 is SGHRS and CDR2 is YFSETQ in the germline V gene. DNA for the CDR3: TGCGCCAGCAGCCGCAGGGAGGACTCGACCGGGGAGCTGTTTTTT. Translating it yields CASSRREDSTGELFF.

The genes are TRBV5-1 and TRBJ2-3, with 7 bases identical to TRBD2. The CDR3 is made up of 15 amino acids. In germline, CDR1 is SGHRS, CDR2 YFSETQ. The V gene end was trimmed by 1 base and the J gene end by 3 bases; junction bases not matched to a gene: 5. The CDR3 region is CASSLSGVSTDTQYF. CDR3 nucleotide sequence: TGCGCCAGCAGCTTGAGCGGGGTGTCGACAGATACGCAGTATTTT.

CDR3 bases: TGTGCCAGCAGCTTCGACACTAACTATGGCTACACCTTC. Translating it yields CASSFDTNYGYTF. The chain employs TRBV7-9 and TRBJ1-2; D not certain. The V gene's germline CDR1 is SEHNR and CDR2 FQNEAQ (reference sequence). The CDR3 spans 13 residues. Trimming stripped 3 bases from V and 0 bases from J, with 5 bases between.

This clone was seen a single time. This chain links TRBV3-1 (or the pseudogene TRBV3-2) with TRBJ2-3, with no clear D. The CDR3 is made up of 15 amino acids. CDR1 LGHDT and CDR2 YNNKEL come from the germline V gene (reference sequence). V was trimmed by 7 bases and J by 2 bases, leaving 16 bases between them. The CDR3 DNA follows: TGTGCCAGCACCCAGAGCCCTAGGCACACAGATACGCAGTATTTT. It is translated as CASTQSPRHTDTQYF.

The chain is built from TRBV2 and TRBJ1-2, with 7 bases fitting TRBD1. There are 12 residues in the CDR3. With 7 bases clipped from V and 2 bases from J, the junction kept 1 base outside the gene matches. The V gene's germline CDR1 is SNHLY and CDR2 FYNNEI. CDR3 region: CASKGQNYGYTF. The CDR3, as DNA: TGTGCCAGCAAGGGACAGAACTATGGCTACACCTTC.

CDR3 in DNA: TGTGCCAGCAGCTTAGGGCGGGGAAACAATGAGCAGTTCTTC. It is translated as CASSLGRGNNEQFF. The rearrangement joins TRBV11-3 to TRBJ2-1; tentatively, D is TRBD2 (6 bases). CDR1 and CDR2 (germline): SGHNT, YENEEA. The CDR3 consists of 14 residues. V lost 1 base, J lost 5 bases, and 9 bases lay in between.

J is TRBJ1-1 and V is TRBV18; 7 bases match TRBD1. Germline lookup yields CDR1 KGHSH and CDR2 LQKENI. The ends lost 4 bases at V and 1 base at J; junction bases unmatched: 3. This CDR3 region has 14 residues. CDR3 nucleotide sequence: TGTGCCAGCTCACGACAGGGATGGAACACTGAAGCTTTCTTT. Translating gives CASSRQGWNTEAFF. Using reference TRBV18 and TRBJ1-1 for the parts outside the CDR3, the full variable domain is NAGVMQNPRHLVRRRGQEARLRCSPMKGHSHVYWYRQLPEEGLKFMVYLQKENIIDESGMPKERFSAEFPKEGPSILRIQQVVRGDSAAYFCASSRQGWNTEAFFGQGTRLTVV.

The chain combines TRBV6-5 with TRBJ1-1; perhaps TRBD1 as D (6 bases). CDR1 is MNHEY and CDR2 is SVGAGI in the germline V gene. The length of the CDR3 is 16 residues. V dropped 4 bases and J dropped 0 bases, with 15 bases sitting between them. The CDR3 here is CASSLGGGRLNTEAFF. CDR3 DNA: TGTGCCAGCAGTTTAGGGGGAGGGCGATTGAACACTGAAGCTTTCTTT.

The CDR3 loop reads CASSWDRTNEQFF. The CDR3 region has the DNA TGCGCCAGCAGCTGGGACAGAACCAATGAGCAGTTCTTC. The rearrangement links TRBV4-3 to TRBJ2-1, with 7 bases fitting TRBD1. V shed 5 bases and J 6 bases; nucleotides not matched to a gene: 4. This CDR3 is built from 13 residues. Germline loops: CDR1 LGHNA, CDR2 YSLEER.

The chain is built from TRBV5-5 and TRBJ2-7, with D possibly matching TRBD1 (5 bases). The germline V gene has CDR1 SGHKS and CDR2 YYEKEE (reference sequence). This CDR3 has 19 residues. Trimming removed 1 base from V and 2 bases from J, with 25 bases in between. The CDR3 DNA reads TGTGCCAGCAGCTTGATAACCCCATCCCGTGAAGGGGTTACCTACGAGCAGTACTTC. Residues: CASSLITPSREGVTYEQYF.

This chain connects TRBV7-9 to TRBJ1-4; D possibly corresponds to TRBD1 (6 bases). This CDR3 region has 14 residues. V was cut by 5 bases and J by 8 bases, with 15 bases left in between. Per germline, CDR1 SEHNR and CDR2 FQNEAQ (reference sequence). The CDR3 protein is CASSKGAGDEKLFF. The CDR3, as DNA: TGTGCCAGCAGCAAAGGGGCAGGGGACGAAAAACTGTTTTTT.

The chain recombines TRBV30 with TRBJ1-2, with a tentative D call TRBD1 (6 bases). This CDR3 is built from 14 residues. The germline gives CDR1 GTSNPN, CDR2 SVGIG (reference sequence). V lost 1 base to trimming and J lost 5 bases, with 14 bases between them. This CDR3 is CAWSGGWQGYGYTF. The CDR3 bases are TGTGCCTGGAGTGGGGGGTGGCAGGGGTATGGCTACACCTTC.

Written as DNA, the CDR3 is TGTGCCAGCACTCCCGGTACAGGAGATCAGCCCCAGCATTTT. It translates to CASTPGTGDQPQHF. The chain carries TRBV7-2 and TRBJ1-5, with a tentative D call TRBD1 (5 bases). V was trimmed by 7 bases and J by 5 bases, leaving 15 bases between them. Germline CDR1 is SGHTA and CDR2 is FQGNSA. The CDR3 has 14 amino acids.

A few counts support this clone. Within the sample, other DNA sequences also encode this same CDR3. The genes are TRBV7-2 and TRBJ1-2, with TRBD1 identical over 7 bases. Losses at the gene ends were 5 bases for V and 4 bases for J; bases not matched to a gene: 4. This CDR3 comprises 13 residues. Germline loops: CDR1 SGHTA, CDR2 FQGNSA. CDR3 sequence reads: CASSPDRVYGYTF. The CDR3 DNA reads TGTGCCAGCAGCCCCGACAGGGTCTATGGCTACACCTTC.

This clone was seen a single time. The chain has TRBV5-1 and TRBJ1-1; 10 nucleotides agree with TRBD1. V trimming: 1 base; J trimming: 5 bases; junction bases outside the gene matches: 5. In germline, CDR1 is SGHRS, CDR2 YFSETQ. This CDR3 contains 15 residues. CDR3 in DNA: TGCGCCAGCAGCTTGTGGACAGGGGGGGAAACTGAAGCTTTCTTT. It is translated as CASSLWTGGETEAFF.

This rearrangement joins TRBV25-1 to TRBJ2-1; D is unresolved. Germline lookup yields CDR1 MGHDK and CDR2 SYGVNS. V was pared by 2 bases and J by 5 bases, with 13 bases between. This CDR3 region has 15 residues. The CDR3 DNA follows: TGTGCCAGCAGTGAAGCAGGCTCTAAAAACAATGAGCAGTTCTTC. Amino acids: CASSEAGSKNNEQFF.

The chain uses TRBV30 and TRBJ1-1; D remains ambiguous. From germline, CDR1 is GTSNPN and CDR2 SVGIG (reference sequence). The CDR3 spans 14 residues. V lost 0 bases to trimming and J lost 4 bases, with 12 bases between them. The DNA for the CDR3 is TGTGCCTGGAGTGTAAGGTTTGGAGGCACTGAAGCTTTCTTT. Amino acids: CAWSVRFGGTEAFF.

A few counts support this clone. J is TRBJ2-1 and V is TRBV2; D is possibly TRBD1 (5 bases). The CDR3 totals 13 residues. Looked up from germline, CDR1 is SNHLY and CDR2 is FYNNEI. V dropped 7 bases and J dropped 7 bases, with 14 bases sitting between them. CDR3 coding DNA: TGTGCCAGCACCACAGGACCGCGGAATGAGCAGTTCTTC. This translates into CASTTGPRNEQFF.

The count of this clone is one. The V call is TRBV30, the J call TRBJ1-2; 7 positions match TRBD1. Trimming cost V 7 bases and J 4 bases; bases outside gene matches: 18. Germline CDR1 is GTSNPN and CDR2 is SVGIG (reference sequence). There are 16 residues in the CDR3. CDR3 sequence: CAFRSSFPGQIYGYTF. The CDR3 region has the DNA TGTGCCTTCCGGTCCTCCTTTCCGGGACAGATCTATGGCTACACCTTC.

CDR3 in amino acids: CASSAQLAGGLDEQYF. Written as DNA, the CDR3 is TGTGCCAGCAGCGCACAACTAGCGGGAGGATTAGACGAGCAGTACTTC. The chain is built from TRBV11-2 and TRBJ2-7; TRBD2 matches at 12 bases. V trimming: 5 bases; J trimming: 5 bases; junction bases outside the gene matches: 10. The CDR3 contains 16 residues. Germline V gene sequence: CDR1 SGHAT, CDR2 FQNNGV.

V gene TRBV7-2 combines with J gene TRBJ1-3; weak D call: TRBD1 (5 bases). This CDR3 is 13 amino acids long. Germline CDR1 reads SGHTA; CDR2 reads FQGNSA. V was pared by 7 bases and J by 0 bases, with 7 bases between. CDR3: CASIQGSGNTIYF. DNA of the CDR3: TGTGCCAGCATCCAGGGCTCTGGAAACACCATATATTTT.

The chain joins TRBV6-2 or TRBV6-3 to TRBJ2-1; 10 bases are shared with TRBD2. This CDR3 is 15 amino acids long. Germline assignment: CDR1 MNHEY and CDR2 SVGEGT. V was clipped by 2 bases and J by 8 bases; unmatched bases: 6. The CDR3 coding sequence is TGTGCCAGCAGTTACCCGGGACTAGCGAGGGATGAGCAGTTCTTC. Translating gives CASSYPGLARDEQFF.

DNA for the CDR3: TGCGCCAGCAGGCCCCGGGACAGGGGGCTTACCGGGGAGCTGTTTTTT. Amino acids: CASRPRDRGLTGELFF. V is TRBV5-1 and J is TRBJ2-2; 12 nucleotides line up with TRBD1. The CDR3 is 16 amino acids. The germline CDR1 and CDR2 sequences are SGHRS and YFSETQ. V was clipped by 5 bases and J by 5 bases; unmatched bases: 7.

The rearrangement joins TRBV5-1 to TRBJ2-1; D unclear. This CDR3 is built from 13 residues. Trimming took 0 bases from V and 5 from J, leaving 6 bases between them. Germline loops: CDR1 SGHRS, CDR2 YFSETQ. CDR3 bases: TGCGCCAGCAGCTTGGGAACGGACAATGAGCAGTTCTTC. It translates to CASSLGTDNEQFF. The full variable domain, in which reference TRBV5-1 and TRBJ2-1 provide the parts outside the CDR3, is KAGVTQTPRYLIKTRGQQVTLSCSPISGHRSVSWYQQTPGQGLQFLFEYFSETQRNKGNFPGRFSGRQFSNSRSEMNVSTLELGDSALYLCASSLGTDNEQFFGPGTRLTVL.